This T cell receptor beta chain was documented in a study of shared clonotypes between healthy human individuals (TCRdb year 2020). About the study as a whole: Three men and a couple of women, aged 18 to 49 years, made up the cohort. Per donor, three plates each were used for CD4 naive and CD4 memory, two for CD8 naive, and one for CD8 memory. The study deeply sequenced blood TCR repertoires of five healthy adults to estimate repertoire size and the extent of clonotype sharing between individuals. Different laboratories and diverse techniques were used to prepare libraries and sequence TCR repertoires, to increase sequencing depth and limit assay-specific biases. Per donor, leukapheresis produced somewhere between about 0.94 and 9 billion PBMCs. The full study reports these points: Pairwise subsampling led to the expectation that sequencing depth would affect the degree of clonotype sharing among donors. Sampling was restricted to blood, and TCR repertoires in tissue are likely to differ from TCR repertoires in blood. Higher generation probabilities were observed for clonotypes shared by all four sorted-subset donors than for non-shared clonotypes. Larger estimated clonotype richness was generally found for naive subsets than for memory subsets. Even with the large sequencing depth, rarefaction of the sorted-subset datasets indicated that sequencing was incomplete. The small number of donors limited the genetic and exposure-history diversity represented. About 4.5% of naive CD4, 3.5% of naive CD8, 2.3% of memory CD4, and 0.4% of memory CD8 clonotypes were shared across a few donors.

Using the deep immunoSEQ assay, TCR CDR3 regions were amplified from genomic DNA by multiplex PCR. Extracted genomic DNA from each cell subset was distributed evenly across all wells of several immunoSEQ 96-well plates, and each plate was treated as a replicate. Each replicate PCR for sorted subsets received about 200 ng genomic DNA, equal to 30,000 or so T cell genomes. The purified libraries were quantified using a Qubit 3.0 fluorometer, sized with a Bioanalyzer 2100, and then quantified again using the KAPA Library Quantification kit. A separate single-read 150-cycle Illumina NextSeq 550 flow cell was used to sequence each immunoSEQ 96-well plate. In the paper's pipeline: The immunoSEQ output contained only junctional sequences without quality scores, so filtering could not match that applied to full-length reads. To assign V/J genes and CDR3, sequences were annotated against IMGT germline references using PyIR, a Python wrapper for IgBLAST v1.9. Reads with weak V/J assignments (E-value above 1e-6), missing CDR3, stop codons, out-of-frame junctions, or ambiguous translated residues were removed. A V3J clonotype was defined by an identical inferred V gene, J gene, and CDR3 amino acid sequence. Percentage overlap between repertoires was calculated by dividing the number of shared unique clonotypes by the size of the smaller repertoire. Richness of each repertoire was evaluated using RTK rarefaction, the Chao1 estimator, and Recon v2.1 estimates of unobserved clonotypes. Generation probabilities for all TCRbeta clonotypes obtained by the gDNA method from a handful of donors were computed using OLGA. Here the immuneACCESS table is served through TCRdb, limited to in-frame sequences with V and J called. Missing clones are a known gap in these copies; in checked studies unresolved V genes cover under half, and the rest lacks a known reason. V and J calls and clone size are those listed in that table; D and trimming were worked out from the DNA. The sample includes 650,000 to 750,000 clones, with around 72% observed a single time. The top ten clonotypes cover about 1.7% of the sample.

The donors were healthy, HIV-negative adults who had no recently reported acute infections or vaccinations. All donors were Caucasian adults living in Nashville, Tennessee, USA. CD4+ T cells were enriched by magnetic negative selection, after which naive cells were positively selected on CD45RA and the negative fraction was taken as the memory subset. After blood collection by leukapheresis, PBMCs were isolated using Ficoll-Histopaque density gradient centrifugation and then cryopreserved in the vapor phase of liquid nitrogen. Analytical flow cytometry was used to check the purity and quantity of each magnetically sorted T cell population. From each sorted fraction, genomic DNA was isolated and quantified by UV absorbance on a Nanodrop 2000c. With respect to this clone: Its cognate antigen has yet to be identified. Base qualities were left out, and no much larger clone turns up one base away.

The clonotype comes from a woman aged 25 to 39 in good health. The sequenced sample was memory CD4+ T cells sorted from blood. The cell subset or site tag for this specimen amounts to: CD45RA-negative fraction.

Read as DNA, the sequence is TGCGCCAGCAGCCTGGACAGGATGGAGAAACTGTTTTTT. It translates as CASSLDRMEKLFF. This chain is built from TRBV4-1 and TRBJ1-4; TRBD1 lines up with 7 middle nucleotides. Taken from the germline V gene, the CDR1 and CDR2 loops are MGHRA and YSYEKL. V has 4 bases trimmed and J has 11 bases trimmed; junction bases matching no gene number 7. The CDR3 measures 13 amino acids from cysteine to phenylalanine. Of all the DNA, just the CDR3 is kept, 39 bases in frame from base 1.